Detailed here is one T cell receptor (beta chain). What it binds is unknown. The source of the sample is a study of shared clonotypes between healthy human individuals. Overall study findings and caveats: Relative to clonotypes present in all four donors, those not shared had lower generation probabilities.

The V segment lost 6 bases and the J segment 3 bases; nucleotides outside the gene matches: 8. The CDR3 length is 15 residues. Germline V gene data show CDR1 as SGHNT and CDR2 as YYREEE (reference sequence). Genomic DNA of each subset was evenly split across several immunoSEQ plates. The repertoire was sequenced with immunoSEQ multiplex PCR; TCRdb's copy has only in-frame clones and lacks some. Of roughly 660,000 clones in the sample, 90% were seen once. Source material: memory CD8+ T cells from PBMCs. Subset indicated: CD45RO+ cells pooled with CCR7-negative TemRA cells. This rearrangement joins TRBV5-4 to TRBJ2-7; 11 bases map to TRBD1. This receptor was taken from a man in his late teens or twenties in good health. Some clones in this sample may be carry-over from other donors' samples. In DNA form, the CDR3 reads TGTGCCAGCACAACCCCGGGACAGGGGGTCTACGAGCAGTACTTC. Amino acids: CASTTPGQGVYEQYF.